This T cell receptor (beta chain) originates from a study of blood T cell repertoires in COVID-19. Study-wide background: Sites in the United States, Italy and Spain provided acute and convalescent COVID-19 samples. The analysed material was cDNA or gDNA that came from T cells, B-cell-depleted T cells, or PBMCs.

Original data processing: For nucleated cells, counts were estimated from reference gene primer amplification. Clones were sequenced by immunoSEQ multiplex PCR, and TCRdb holds only the in-frame ones, with some missing. V and J calls and clone size are given by that table; D and trimming were obtained from the DNA. The sample lists about 130,000 clones, roughly 80% occurring once. The junction had 2 bases not matched to a gene; V was cut back by 0 bases and J by 8 bases. CDR3 length: 14 amino acids. Per germline, CDR1 LGHDT and CDR2 YNNKEL (reference sequence). The source material was peripheral blood. This clonotype was obtained from a woman at least 80 years old with acute or convalescent COVID-19. J is TRBJ2-5 and V is TRBV3-1 (or the pseudogene TRBV3-2); 11 positions agree with TRBD2. CDR3 coding DNA: TGTGCCAGCAGCCAAGATACTAGCGGGGGAACCCAGTACTTC. Its translation: CASSQDTSGGTQYF.